The 9 T cell receptor beta chains given below trace back to one sample, sequenced in a study of T cell repertoires in cytomegalovirus infection. TCRdb re-called the reads through MiXCR, storing one row per CDR3 protein. The profile shows roughly 760,000 distinct CDR3 sequences, roughly a third of them singletons. The source material was PBMCs. These receptors were taken from a human donor in good health (CMV status not recorded). Some clones in this sample may be carry-over from other donors' samples.

The V and J genes are TRBV28 and TRBJ1-1, with D maybe TRBD1 (5 bases). The germline V and J ends were trimmed by 3 bases and 4 bases, with 9 bases remaining between them. Per germline, CDR1 MDHEN and CDR2 SYDVKM. CDR3 length: 13 amino acids. CDR3 loop: CASSLGVFTEAFF. The CDR3 nucleotides read TGTGCCAGCAGTTTGGGGGTTTTCACTGAAGCTTTCTTT.

The chain has TRBV5-4 and TRBJ2-7, with TRBD2 matching over 12 bases. Looked up from germline, CDR1 is SGHNT and CDR2 is YYREEE (reference sequence). The trim removed 5 bases at V and 7 bases at J, leaving 10 bases unmatched. CDR3 length: 15 amino acids. This CDR3 reads CASSFPGLAGKEQYF. CDR3 in DNA: TGTGCCAGCAGTTTCCCCGGACTAGCGGGAAAAGAGCAGTACTTC.

This clonotype was recorded a few times. The CDR3 spells CASTKTGARFVFPEAFF. CDR3 sequence (DNA): TGTGCCAGCACCAAGACGGGGGCGCGTTTCGTTTTCCCTGAAGCTTTCTTT. The rearrangement joins TRBV7-9 to TRBJ1-1, with D possibly being TRBD1 (6 bases). The V and J ends lost 7 bases and 6 bases respectively, with 27 bases between them. The germline V gene has CDR1 SEHNR and CDR2 FQNEAQ (reference sequence). The CDR3 loop spans 17 amino acids. Using reference TRBV7-9 and TRBJ1-1 for the parts outside the CDR3, the full variable domain is DTGVSQNPRHKITKRGQNVTFRCDPISEHNRLYWYRQTLGQGPEFLTYFQNEAQLEKSRLLSDRFSAERPKGSFSTLEIQRTEQGDSAMYLCASTKTGARFVFPEAFFGQGTRLTVV.

This clonotype was recorded a few times. This rearrangement joins TRBV28 to TRBJ1-4; D unresolved. In germline, CDR1 is MDHEN, CDR2 SYDVKM. This CDR3 comprises 16 residues. V shed 5 bases and J shed 6 bases, with 19 bases lying between them. CDR3 DNA: TGTGCCAGCAGTACCCGACTTACCTCGCCGGATGAAAAACTGTTTTTT. Amino acids: CASSTRLTSPDEKLFF.

CDR3 sequence (DNA): TGTGCCAGCAGCGCCACTACTAGCGCCGAGCAGTACTTC. Its translation is CASSATTSAEQYF. The rearrangement uses TRBV7-6 and TRBJ2-7; TRBD2 aligns across 7 bases. Germline CDR1 and CDR2: SGHVS and FNYEAQ. Trimming removed 5 bases from V and 6 bases from J; junction bases left unmatched: 7. The CDR3 runs 13 residues.

CDR3 coding DNA: TGCAGTGCTAGAGATGAGGCGAGGTACACTGAAGCTTTCTTT. Its protein is CSARDEARYTEAFF. The chain uses TRBV20-1 and TRBJ1-1, with D hard to call. This CDR3 is 14 amino acids long. Per germline, CDR1 DFQATT and CDR2 SNEGSKA (reference sequence). Trimming left V 0 bases short and J 3 bases short, with 11 bases between.

This clonotype was counted between two and nine times. The chain employs TRBV6-1 and TRBJ2-5; no clear D gene. With 7 bases removed from V and 2 bases from J, the gap between germline ends came to 5 bases. The CDR3 contains 11 residues. CDR1 is MNHNS and CDR2 is SASEGT in the germline V gene. The DNA for the CDR3 is TGTGCCAGCACGCGGCAAGAGACCCAGTACTTC. Protein: CASTRQETQYF.

This clonotype has just a few counts. V usage is TRBV28 and J usage is TRBJ2-7; the D gene could be TRBD1 or TRBD2 (6 bases each). Per the germline V gene, CDR1 is MDHEN and CDR2 is SYDVKM. V lost 3 bases, J lost 4 bases, and 16 bases lay in between. CDR3 size: 15 residues. The CDR3 DNA reads TGTGCCAGCAGTTTTTCGGAGGGGGTTAGGTACGAGCAGTACTTC. This translates into CASSFSEGVRYEQYF.

This clonotype occurred once. The V and J genes are TRBV6-8 and TRBJ2-7; 15 nucleotides match TRBD2. Germline V gene sequence: CDR1 MNHGY, CDR2 SAAAGT. The CDR3 consists of 17 residues. J lost 0 bases, V lost 6 bases, and 6 bases had no gene match. The CDR3 is CASRGLAGGISSYEQYF. DNA of the CDR3: TGTGCCAGCAGAGGACTAGCGGGGGGGATATCCTCCTACGAGCAGTACTTC.